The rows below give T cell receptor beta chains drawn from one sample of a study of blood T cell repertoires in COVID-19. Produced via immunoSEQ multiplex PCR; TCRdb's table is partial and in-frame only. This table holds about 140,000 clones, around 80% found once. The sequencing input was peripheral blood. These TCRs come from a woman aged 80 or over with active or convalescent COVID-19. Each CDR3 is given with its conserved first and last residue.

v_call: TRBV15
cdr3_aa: CATSGGQGRVEKLFF

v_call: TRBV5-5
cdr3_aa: CASSYDRDYGYTF

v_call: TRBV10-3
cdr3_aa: CAISSINQPQHF

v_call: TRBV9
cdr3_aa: CASSAQGASTGELFF

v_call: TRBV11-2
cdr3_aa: CASSVVGTGVEQYF

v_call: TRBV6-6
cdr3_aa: CASGWSTEAFF

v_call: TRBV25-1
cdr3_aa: CASSESRGANTEAFF

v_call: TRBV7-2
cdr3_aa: CASSFGTTNTGELFF

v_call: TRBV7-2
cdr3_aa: CASSLWQRWNTEAFF

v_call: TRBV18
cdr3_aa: CASSRNTGGYTF

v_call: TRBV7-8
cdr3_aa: CASSFRGGKREAFF

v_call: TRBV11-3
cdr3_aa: CASSSIQGAGELFF

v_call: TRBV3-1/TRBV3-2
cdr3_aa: CASSHGRGTNNEQFF

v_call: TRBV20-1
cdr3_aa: CSAGAVDTQYF

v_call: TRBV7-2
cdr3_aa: CASRYRDNSPQETQYF

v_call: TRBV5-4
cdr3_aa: CASSLVQNYGYTF

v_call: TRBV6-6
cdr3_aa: CASRLAGSTDTQYF

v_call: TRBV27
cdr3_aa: CASSLRPRTGSGYTF

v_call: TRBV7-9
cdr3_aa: CASSSTGTGGLEPQHF

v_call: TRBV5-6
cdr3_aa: CASSVGQHMNTEAFF

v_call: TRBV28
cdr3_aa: CASTSAAYNSPLHF

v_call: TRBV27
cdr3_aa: CASSFWDRYSNQPQHF

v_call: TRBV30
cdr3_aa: CAWKPGLAGWGEETQYF

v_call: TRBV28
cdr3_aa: CASRLSGGVSYEQYF

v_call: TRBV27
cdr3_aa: CASSSSFHPGQGWFYEQYF

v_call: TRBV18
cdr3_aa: CASSPRIINFLGQGSTEAFF

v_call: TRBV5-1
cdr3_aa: CASSHGGERAEAFF

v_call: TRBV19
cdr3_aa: CASSETGGLVYEQYF

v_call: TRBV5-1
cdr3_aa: CASIGATADTQYF

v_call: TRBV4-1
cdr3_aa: CASSQDRHNEQFF

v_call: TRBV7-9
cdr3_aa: CASSPPGTEAFF